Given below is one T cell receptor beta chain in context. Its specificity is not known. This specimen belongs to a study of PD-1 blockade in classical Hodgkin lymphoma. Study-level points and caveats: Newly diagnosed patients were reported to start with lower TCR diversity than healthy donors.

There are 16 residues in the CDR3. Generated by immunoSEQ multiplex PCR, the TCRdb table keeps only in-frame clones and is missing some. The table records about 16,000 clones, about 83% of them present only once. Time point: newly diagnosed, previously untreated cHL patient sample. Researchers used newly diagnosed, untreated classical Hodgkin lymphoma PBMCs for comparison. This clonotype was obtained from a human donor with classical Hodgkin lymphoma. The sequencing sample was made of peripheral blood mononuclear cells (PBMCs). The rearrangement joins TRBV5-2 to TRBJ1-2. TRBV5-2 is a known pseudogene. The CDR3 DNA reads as TGTGCCAGCAACGGCGCTGGAGAGTACGAGACCTATGGCTACACCTTC. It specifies CASNGAGEYETYGYTF.